A single sample gave rise to the 2 T cell receptor beta chains below, sequenced in a study of blood T cell repertoires in COVID-19. Libraries were prepared by immunoSEQ multiplex PCR; TCRdb keeps only in-frame clonotypes and omits some of them. The sample consists of roughly 100,000 clones, 90% of them appearing once. Sample: peripheral blood. The receptors stem from a man between 45 and 60 years old with acute or convalescent COVID-19.

This chain uses TRBV4-1 with TRBJ2-5; tentative D call: TRBD1 (6 bases). Germline CDR1 is MGHRA and CDR2 is YSYEKL. Trimming pared 0 bases from V and 5 bases from J, leaving 22 bases between. The CDR3 sequence is 18 residues long. CDR3: CASSQEWDQGWGRETQYF. CDR3 bases: TGCGCCAGCAGCCAAGAGTGGGACCAGGGCTGGGGGCGTGAGACCCAGTACTTC.

The chain is built from TRBV27 and TRBJ2-5, with 7 bases matching TRBD2. V trimming: 3 bases; J trimming: 2 bases; junction bases outside the gene matches: 6. CDR1 is MNHEY, CDR2 SMNVEV, per germline (reference sequence). This CDR3 spans 15 amino acids. CDR3: CASSFRGVRQETQYF. Written as DNA, the CDR3 is TGTGCCAGCAGTTTCCGGGGGGTGAGACAAGAGACCCAGTACTTC.